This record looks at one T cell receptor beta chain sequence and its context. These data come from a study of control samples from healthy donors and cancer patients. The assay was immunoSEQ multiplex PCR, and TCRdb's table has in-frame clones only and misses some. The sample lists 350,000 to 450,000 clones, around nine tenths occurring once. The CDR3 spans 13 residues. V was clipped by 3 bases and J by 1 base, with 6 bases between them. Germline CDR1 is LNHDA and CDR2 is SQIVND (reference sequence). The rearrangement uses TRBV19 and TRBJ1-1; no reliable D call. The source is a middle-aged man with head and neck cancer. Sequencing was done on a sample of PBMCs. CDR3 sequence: CASSIGENTEAFF. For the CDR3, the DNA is TGTGCCAGTAGTATCGGGGAGAACACTGAAGCTTTCTTT.